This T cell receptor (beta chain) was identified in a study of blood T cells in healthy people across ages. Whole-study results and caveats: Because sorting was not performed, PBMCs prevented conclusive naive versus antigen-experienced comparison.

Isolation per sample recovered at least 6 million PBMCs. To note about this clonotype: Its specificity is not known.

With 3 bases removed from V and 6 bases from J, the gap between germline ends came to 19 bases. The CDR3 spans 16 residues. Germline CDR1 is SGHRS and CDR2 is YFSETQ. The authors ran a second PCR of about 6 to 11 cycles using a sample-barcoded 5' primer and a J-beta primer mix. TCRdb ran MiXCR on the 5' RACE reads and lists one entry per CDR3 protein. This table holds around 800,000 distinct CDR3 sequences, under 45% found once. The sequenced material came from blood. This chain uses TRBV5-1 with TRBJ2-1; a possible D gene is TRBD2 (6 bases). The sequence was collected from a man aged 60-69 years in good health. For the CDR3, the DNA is TGCGCCAGCAGCTCCCAGGTGGCGGGGATTTCCAATGAGCAGTTCTTC. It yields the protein CASSSQVAGISNEQFF.